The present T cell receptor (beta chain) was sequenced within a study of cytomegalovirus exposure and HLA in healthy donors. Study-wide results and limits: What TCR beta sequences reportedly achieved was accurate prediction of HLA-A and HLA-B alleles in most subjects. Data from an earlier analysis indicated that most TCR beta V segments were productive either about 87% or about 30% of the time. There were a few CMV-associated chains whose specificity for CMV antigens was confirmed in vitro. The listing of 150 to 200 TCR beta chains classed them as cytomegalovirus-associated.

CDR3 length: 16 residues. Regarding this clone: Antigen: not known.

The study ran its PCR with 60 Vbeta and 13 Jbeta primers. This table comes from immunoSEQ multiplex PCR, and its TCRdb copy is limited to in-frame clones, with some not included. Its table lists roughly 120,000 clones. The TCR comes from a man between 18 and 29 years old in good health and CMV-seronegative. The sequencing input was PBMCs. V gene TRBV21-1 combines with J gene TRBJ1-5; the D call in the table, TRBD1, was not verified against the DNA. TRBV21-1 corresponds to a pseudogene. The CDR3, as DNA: TGTGCCAGCAGCCGGTCCGGGACAGCTAACAATCAGCCCCAGCATTTT. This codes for CASSRSGTANNQPQHF.